This T cell receptor beta chain was recovered during a study of OX40 agonist ivuxolimab in advanced cancers. TCRdb's table, derived via immunoSEQ multiplex PCR, lists solely in-frame clones and lacks some. The table shows tens of thousands of clones, with 91% occurring only once. Systemic immunosuppression or a history of autoimmune disease excluded patients. Study findings and constraints: Certain nonresponders likewise exhibited a low normalized T-cell clonal expansion.

V lost 4 bases and J lost 5; bases outside the gene matches: 7. The germline V gene has CDR1 SGHRS and CDR2 YFSETQ. CDR3 length: 14 residues. About this clone: Its antigen is as yet unknown.

V usage is TRBV5-1 and J usage is TRBJ2-5, with TRBD1 matching over 8 bases. The TCR comes from an adult with an advanced solid tumor such as melanoma, head and neck, liver or kidney cancer. Sequences were derived from CD4+ or CD8+ T cells sorted from blood, sampled in a trial of the OX40 agonist ivuxolimab. The CDR3 DNA reads TGCGCCAGCAGCATCCAGGGGGCCACCGAGACCCAGTACTTC. This translates into CASSIQGATETQYF.